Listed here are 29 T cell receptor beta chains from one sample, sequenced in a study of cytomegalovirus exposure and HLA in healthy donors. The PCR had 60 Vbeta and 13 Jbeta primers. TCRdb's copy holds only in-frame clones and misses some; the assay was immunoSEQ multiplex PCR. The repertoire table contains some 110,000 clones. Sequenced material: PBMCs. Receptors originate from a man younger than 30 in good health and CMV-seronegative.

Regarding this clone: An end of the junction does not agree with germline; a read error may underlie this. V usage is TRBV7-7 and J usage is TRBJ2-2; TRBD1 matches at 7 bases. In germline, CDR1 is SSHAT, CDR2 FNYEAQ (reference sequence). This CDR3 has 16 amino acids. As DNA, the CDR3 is TGTGCTAGCAGCCCGAGGACAGGAACGAACACCGGGGAGCTGTTTTTT. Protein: CASSPRTGTNTGELFF.

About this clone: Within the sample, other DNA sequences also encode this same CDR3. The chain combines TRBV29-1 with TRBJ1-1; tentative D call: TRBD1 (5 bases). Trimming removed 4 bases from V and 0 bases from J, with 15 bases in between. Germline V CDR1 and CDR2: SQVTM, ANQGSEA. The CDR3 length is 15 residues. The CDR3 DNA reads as TGCAGCGTTGGGGGGGGTTGGGGTATGAACACTGAAGCTTTCTTT. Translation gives CSVGGGWGMNTEAFF.

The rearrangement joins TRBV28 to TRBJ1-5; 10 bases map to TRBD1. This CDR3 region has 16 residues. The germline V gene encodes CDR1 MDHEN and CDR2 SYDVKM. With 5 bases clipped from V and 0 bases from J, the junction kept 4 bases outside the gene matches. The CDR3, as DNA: TGTGCCAGCAGTACGACAGGGGGCCTTAGCAATCAGCCCCAGCATTTT. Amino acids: CASSTTGGLSNQPQHF.

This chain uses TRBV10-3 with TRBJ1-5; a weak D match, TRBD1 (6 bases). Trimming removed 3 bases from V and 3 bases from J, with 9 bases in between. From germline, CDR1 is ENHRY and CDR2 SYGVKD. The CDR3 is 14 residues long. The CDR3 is CAISEGQPNQPQHF. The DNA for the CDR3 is TGTGCCATCAGTGAAGGACAGCCCAATCAGCCCCAGCATTTT.

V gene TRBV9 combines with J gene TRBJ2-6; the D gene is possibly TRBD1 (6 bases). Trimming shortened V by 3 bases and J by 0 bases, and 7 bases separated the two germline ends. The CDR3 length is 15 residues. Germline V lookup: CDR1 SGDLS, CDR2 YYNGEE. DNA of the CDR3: TGTGCCAGCAGCGAACAGGGCTCTGGGGCCAACGTCCTGACTTTC. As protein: CASSEQGSGANVLTF.

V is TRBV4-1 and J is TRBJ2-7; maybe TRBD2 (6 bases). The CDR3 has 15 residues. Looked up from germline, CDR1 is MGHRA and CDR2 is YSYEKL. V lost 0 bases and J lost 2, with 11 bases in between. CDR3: CASSQDSRGTYEQYF. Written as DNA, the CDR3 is TGCGCCAGCAGCCAAGATTCGCGGGGTACCTACGAGCAGTACTTC.

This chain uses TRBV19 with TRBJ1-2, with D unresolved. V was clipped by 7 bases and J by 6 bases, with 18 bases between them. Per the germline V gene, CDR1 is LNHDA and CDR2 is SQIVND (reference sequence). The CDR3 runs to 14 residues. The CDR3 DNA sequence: TGTGCCAGTACTGAGACTAAAGACGATGATGGCTACACCTTC. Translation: CASTETKDDDGYTF.

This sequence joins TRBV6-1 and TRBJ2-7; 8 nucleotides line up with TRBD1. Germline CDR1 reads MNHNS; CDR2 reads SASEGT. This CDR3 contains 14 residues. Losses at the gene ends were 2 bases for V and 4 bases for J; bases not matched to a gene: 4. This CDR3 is CASSEQGASYEQYF. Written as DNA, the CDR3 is TGTGCCAGCAGTGAACAGGGGGCGTCGTACGAGCAGTACTTC.

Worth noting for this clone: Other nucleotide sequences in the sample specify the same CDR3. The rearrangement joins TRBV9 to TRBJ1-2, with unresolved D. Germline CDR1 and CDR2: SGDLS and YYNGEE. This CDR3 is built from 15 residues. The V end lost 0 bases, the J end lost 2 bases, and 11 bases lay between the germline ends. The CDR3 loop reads CASSVDPGTNYGYTF. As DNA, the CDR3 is TGTGCCAGCAGCGTAGATCCAGGTACAAACTATGGCTACACCTTC.

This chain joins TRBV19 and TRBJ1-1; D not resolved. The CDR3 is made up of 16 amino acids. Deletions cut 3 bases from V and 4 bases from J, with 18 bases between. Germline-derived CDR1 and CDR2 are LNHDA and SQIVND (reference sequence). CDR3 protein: CASSILGSLTSTEAFF. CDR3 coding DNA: TGTGCCAGTAGTATCTTAGGGAGCTTAACCAGCACTGAAGCTTTCTTT. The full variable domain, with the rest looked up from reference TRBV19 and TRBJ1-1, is DGGITQSPKYLFRKEGQNVTLSCEQNLNHDAMYWYRQDPGQGLRLIYYSQIVNDFQKGDIAEGYSVSREKKESFPLTVTSAQKNPTAFYLCASSILGSLTSTEAFFGQGTRLTVV.

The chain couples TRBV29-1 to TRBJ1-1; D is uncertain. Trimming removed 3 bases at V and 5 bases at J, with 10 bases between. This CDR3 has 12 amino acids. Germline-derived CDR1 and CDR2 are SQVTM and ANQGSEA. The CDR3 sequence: CSVEGRNTEAFF. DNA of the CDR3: TGCAGCGTTGAGGGCCGTAATACTGAAGCTTTCTTT.

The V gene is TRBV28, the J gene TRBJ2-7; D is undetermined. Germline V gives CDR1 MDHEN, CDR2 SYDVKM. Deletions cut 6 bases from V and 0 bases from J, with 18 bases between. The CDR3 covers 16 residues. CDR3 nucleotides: TGTGCCAGCAGCCCCCCCGACCCCGCTAGCTCCTACGAGCAGTACTTC. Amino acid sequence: CASSPPDPASSYEQYF.

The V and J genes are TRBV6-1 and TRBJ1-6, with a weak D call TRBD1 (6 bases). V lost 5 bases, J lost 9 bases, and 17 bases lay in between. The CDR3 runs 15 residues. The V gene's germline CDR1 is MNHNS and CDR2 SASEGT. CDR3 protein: CASSTHRVFGSPLHF. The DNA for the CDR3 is TGTGCCAGCAGTACCCACAGGGTTTTCGGTTCACCCCTCCACTTT.

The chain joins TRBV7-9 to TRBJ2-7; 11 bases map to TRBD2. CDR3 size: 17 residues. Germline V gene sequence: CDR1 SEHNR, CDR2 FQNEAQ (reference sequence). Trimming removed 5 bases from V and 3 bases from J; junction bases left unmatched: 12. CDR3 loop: CASSPGTSGTSFYEQYF. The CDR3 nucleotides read TGTGCCAGCAGCCCAGGGACTAGCGGAACCTCTTTCTACGAGCAGTACTTC.

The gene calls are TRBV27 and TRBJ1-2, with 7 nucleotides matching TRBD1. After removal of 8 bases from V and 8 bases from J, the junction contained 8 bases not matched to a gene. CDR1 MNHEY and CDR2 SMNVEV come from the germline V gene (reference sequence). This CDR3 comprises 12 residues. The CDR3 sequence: CASYDRVHGYTF. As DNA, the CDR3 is TGTGCCAGCTATGACAGGGTTCACGGCTACACCTTC.

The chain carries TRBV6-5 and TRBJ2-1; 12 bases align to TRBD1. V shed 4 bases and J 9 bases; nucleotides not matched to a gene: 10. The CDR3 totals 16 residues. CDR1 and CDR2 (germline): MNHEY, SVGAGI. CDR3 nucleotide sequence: TGTGCCAGCAGTTTCATACCGGGACAGGGGGCGGGTGAGCAGTTCTTC. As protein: CASSFIPGQGAGEQFF.

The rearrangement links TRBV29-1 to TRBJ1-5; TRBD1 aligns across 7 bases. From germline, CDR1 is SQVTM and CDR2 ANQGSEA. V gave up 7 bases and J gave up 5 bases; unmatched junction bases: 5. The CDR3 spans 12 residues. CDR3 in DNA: TGCAGCGCCGGGACAGACTATCAGCCCCAGCATTTT. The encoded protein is CSAGTDYQPQHF.

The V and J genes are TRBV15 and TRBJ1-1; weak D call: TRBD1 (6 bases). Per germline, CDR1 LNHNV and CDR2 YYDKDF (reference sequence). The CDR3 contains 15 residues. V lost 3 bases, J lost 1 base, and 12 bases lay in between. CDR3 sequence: CATSSGGAENTEAFF. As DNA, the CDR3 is TGTGCCACCAGCAGCGGGGGGGCGGAGAACACTGAAGCTTTCTTT.

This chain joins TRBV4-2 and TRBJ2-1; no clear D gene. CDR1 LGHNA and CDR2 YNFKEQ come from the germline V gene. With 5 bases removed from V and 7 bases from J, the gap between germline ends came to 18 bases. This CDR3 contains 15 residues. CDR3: CASSSKVGYLNEQFF. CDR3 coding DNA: TGTGCCAGCAGCTCCAAAGTCGGGTATCTTAATGAGCAGTTCTTC.

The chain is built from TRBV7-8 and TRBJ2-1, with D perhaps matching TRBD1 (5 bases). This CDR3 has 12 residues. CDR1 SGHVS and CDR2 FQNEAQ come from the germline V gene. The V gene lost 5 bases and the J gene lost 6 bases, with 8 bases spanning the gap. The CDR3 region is CASSRRGNEQFF. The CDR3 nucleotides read TGTGCCAGCAGCAGAAGGGGCAATGAGCAGTTCTTC. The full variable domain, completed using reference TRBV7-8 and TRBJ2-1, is GAGVSQSPRYKVAKRGQDVALRCDPISGHVSLFWYQQALGQGPEFLTYFQNEAQLDKSGLPSDRFFAERPEGSVSTLKIQRTQQEDSAVYLCASSRRGNEQFFGPGTRLTVL.

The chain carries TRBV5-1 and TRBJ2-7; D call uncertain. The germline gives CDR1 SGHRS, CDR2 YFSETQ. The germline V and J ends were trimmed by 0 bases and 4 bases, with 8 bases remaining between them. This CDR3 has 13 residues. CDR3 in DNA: TGCGCCAGCAGCTTGGAACAGCAATACGAGCAGTACTTC. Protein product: CASSLEQQYEQYF.

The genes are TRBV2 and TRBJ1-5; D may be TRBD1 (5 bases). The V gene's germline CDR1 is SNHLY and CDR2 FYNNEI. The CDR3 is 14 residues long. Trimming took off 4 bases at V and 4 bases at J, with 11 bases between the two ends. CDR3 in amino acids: CASSVQGSNQPQHF. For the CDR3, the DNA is TGTGCCAGCAGTGTTCAGGGCAGTAATCAGCCCCAGCATTTT.

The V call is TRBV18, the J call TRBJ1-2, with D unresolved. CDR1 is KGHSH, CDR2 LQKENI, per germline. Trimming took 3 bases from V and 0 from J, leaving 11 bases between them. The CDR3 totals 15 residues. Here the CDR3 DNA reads TGTGCCAGCTCACCTCTCGGTCTAGCTAACTATGGCTACACCTTC. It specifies CASSPLGLANYGYTF.

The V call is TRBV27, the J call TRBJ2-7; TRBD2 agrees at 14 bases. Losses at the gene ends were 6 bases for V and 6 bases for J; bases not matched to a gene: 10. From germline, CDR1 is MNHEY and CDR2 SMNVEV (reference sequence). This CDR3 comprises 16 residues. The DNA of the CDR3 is TGTGCCAGCAGGGGACTAGCGGGAGCCCTTCCTTTCGAGCAGTACTTC. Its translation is CASRGLAGALPFEQYF.

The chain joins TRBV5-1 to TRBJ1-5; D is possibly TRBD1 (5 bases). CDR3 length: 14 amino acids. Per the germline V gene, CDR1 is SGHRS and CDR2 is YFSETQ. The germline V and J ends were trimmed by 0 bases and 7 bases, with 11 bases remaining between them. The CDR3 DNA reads TGCGCCAGCAGCTTGGCAGGGTCGGAACAGCCCCAGCATTTT. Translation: CASSLAGSEQPQHF.

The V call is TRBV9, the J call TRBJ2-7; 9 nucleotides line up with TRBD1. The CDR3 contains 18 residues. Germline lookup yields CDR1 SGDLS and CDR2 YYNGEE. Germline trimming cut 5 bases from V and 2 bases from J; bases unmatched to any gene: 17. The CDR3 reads CASSHPWGTGTGPYEQYF. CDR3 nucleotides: TGTGCCAGCAGTCATCCATGGGGTACCGGGACAGGGCCCTACGAGCAGTACTTC.

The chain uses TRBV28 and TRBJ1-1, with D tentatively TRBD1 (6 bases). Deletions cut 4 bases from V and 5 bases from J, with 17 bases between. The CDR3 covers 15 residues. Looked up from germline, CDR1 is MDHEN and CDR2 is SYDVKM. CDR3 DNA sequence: TGTGCCAGCAGTTGGGGGGGGGCGGGCTGGACTGAAGCTTTCTTT. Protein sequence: CASSWGGAGWTEAFF.

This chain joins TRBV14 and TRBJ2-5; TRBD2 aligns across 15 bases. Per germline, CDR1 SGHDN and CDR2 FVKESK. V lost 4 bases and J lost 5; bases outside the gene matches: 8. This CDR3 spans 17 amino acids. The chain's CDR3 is CASSPKGLAGGYETQYF. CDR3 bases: TGTGCCAGCAGCCCAAAGGGACTAGCGGGAGGATACGAGACCCAGTACTTC.

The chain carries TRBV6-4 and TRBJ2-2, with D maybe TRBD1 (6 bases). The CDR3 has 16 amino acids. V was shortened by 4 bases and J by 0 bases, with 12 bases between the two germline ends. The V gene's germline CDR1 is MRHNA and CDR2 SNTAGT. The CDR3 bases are TGTGCCAGCAGTGTTGCCGGGACAACGAACACCGGGGAGCTGTTTTTT. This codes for CASSVAGTTNTGELFF.